One T cell receptor beta chain is described in this entry. Its specificity is not known. Each PCR replicate from the sorted subsets contained about 200 ng DNA, which is about 31,000 T cell genomes. Original methodology: Sequence data from immunoSEQ were junction-only and lacked quality scores; consequently, filtering differed. Clones were sequenced by immunoSEQ multiplex PCR, and TCRdb holds only the in-frame ones, with some missing. V, J and clone size are those of that table, while D and trimming were read from the DNA. The repertoire holds approximately 120,000 clones, around 65% seen once, with 24% in the top ten. To make CD8 memory, CD45RO+ cells were put together with CCR7-negative CD45RA+ TemRA cells. The data were taken from a study of shared clonotypes between healthy human individuals. Findings of the study overall: The sole specimen, blood, was sampled, and tissue repertoires likely differ.

The germline V gene encodes CDR1 SGHAT and CDR2 FQNNGV. The CDR3 sequence is 15 residues long. V usage is TRBV11-2 and J usage is TRBJ2-5; D may be TRBD2 (6 bases). The last part of the DNA fits TRBJ2-7 better; the J call may be wrong. The source is a woman aged 25 to 45 in good health. Material for sequencing was memory CD8+ T cells sorted from blood. Subset in this sample: CD45RO+ cells pooled with CCR7-negative TemRA cells. The CDR3 DNA is TGTGCCAGCACCACTGGGGCGGGGACCCACAACGAGCAGTACTTC. Amino acid sequence: CASTTGAGTHNEQYF.